The T cell receptor beta chain described here comes from a study of Ad26.COV2.S vaccination and SARS-CoV-2 variants. Findings and caveats of the study: Those who received vaccine or placebo ended up with similar non-spike TCR breadth.

CDR3 length equals 15 residues. Germline CDR1 is LNHDA and CDR2 is SQIVND (reference sequence). Trimming took 5 bases from V and 2 from J; bases not matched to a gene: 5. The data were produced by immunoSEQ multiplex PCR, yet TCRdb's version contains in-frame clones alone and is incomplete. This sample has around 170,000 clones, with 70% to 90% found just once. As to this clone: What it binds is unknown.

This specimen consisted of peripheral blood, obtained after recovery from COVID-19. The TCR was taken from a human donor who had recovered from COVID-19. This chain links TRBV19 with TRBJ2-2, with 7 bases fitting TRBD2. CDR3: CASSEASGNTGELFF. CDR3 in DNA: TGTGCCAGTAGTGAGGCTAGCGGTAACACCGGGGAGCTGTTTTTT.